Below, one TCR beta chain is given with its context. Its antigen remains unknown. This entry comes from a study of T-cell memory formation after mild COVID-19. Broader study findings: Later expanders leaned CD4+, whereas day 15 to 85 contracting clones were balanced CD4/CD8.

TCRdb ran MiXCR on the 5' RACE reads and lists one entry per CDR3 protein. The profile covers under 550,000 distinct CDR3 sequences, with 15% to 20% appearing a single time and about 12% taken by the ten largest. The CDR3 covers 14 residues. V was trimmed by 1 base and J by 7 bases, leaving 11 bases between them. The V gene is TRBV12-3 or TRBV12-4, the J gene TRBJ1-5, with D unresolved. Sequenced sample: PBMCs or a T cell subset sorted from them (not recorded which). This sequence originates from an adult woman who had mild COVID-19 (a few samples of this study predate the infection). Cell type and time point are not known. CDR3 bases: TGTGCCAGCAGTTTAGGAGCGCTTCCCCAGCCCCAGCATTTT. Protein product: CASSLGALPQPQHF.